This entry is about one T cell receptor (beta chain). The entry originates in a study of blood T cell repertoires in COVID-19. Study information: Nucleic acid was either cDNA or gDNA, and it came from T cells, B-cell-depleted T cells, or PBMCs.

The study drew participants aged about 18 to 95 years from about two dozen US areas. Two negative PCRs, clearance, or symptom resolution were required of recovered Cohort 3 donors. Original processing methods: The authors estimated nucleated cell counts from reference gene primer amplification. Here immunoSEQ multiplex PCR was the method, and the copy in TCRdb shows in-frame clones only, minus some. D and trimming come from the DNA, and the V and J calls and clone size come from that table. This sample yields about 240,000 clones, of which roughly 89% are seen a single time; roughly 3.7% belongs to the top ten. After removal of 5 bases from V and 6 bases from J, the junction contained 10 bases not matched to a gene. This CDR3 contains 15 residues. CDR1 SGHTA and CDR2 FQGTGA come from the germline V gene.

This sequence joins TRBV7-3 and TRBJ2-7, with 10 bases lining up with TRBD1. Sample: PBMCs or T cells enriched from blood (not recorded which). This clonotype was obtained from a woman in her twenties or thirties who had recovered from COVID-19. This CDR3 is CASSHSGTGVSEQYF. The CDR3 region has the DNA TGTGCCAGCAGCCACTCCGGGACAGGGGTCTCCGAGCAGTACTTC.